The T cell receptor beta chain under discussion was sequenced for a study of T cells in pancreatic ductal adenocarcinoma. Study outcomes and limitations: Tumors hold more CD45RO+ effector T cells, which may bias toward lower diversity. Tumor samples had fewer productive templates and approximately 8-fold fewer unique clonotypes than blood. The resected cohort was biased toward the minority with early-stage disease.

TCRdb's copy holds only in-frame clones and misses some; the assay was immunoSEQ multiplex PCR. The data contain 16,000 or so clones, roughly 89% of them singletons. On this clone: Its specificity is not known.

No neoadjuvant therapy was given to the selected pancreatic ductal adenocarcinoma patients before their surgery. The CDR3 loop spans 16 amino acids. Germline V gives CDR1 MNHEY, CDR2 SVGAGI. V lost 2 bases, J lost 5 bases, and 7 bases stayed unmatched. Sequenced sample: PBMCs. The rearrangement uses TRBV6-5 and TRBJ2-2; the match to TRBD2 covers 8 bases. This clonotype originated in a human donor with pancreatic ductal adenocarcinoma. The CDR3 here is CASSYPGGARTGELFF. CDR3 DNA: TGTGCCAGCAGTTACCCCGGGGGGGCGCGGACCGGGGAGCTGTTTTTT.